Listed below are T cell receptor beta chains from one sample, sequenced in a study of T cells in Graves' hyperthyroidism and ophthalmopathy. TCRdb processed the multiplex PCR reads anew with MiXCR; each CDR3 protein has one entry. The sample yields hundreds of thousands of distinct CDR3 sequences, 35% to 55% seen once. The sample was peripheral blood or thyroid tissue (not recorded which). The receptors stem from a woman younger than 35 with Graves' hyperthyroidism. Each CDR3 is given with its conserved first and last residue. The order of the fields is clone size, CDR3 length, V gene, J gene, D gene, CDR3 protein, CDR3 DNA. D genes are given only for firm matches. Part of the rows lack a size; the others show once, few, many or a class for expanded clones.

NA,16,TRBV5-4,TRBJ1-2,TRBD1,CASSHGQGRTGYGYTF,TGTGCCAGCAGCCATGGACAGGGGCGGACAGGCTATGGCTACACCTTC
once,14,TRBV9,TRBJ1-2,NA,CASSVGQRPYGYTF,TGTGCCAGCAGCGTAGGTCAGAGACCCTATGGCTACACCTTC
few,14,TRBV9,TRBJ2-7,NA,CASSSFGTSYEQYF,TGTGCCAGCAGCTCATTCGGGACCTCCTACGAGCAGTACTTC
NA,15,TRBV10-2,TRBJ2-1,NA,CASSLSGHFYNEQFF,TGTGCCAGCAGCTTATCAGGGCACTTCTACAATGAGCAGTTCTTC
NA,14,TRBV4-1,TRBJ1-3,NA,CASSQERGVNTIYF,TGCGCCAGCAGCCAAGAGAGGGGGGTAAACACCATATATTTT
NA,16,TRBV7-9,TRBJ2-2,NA,CASSPGNPRVAGELFF,TGTGCCAGCAGCCCTGGCAACCCTAGGGTGGCCGGGGAGCTGTTTTTT
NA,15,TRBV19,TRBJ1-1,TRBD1,CASRRTGRANTEAFF,TGTGCCAGTCGGCGGACAGGTCGGGCGAACACTGAAGCTTTCTTT
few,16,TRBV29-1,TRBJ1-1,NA,CSVETIEGIGATEAFF,TGCAGCGTTGAAACTATTGAGGGGATCGGGGCCACTGAAGCTTTCTTT
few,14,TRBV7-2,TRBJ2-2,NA,CASSLTAGTGELFF,TGTGCCAGCAGCTTAACCGCAGGGACCGGGGAGCTGTTTTTT
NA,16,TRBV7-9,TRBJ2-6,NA,CASSLGHLSGANVLTF,TGTGCCAGCAGCTTGGGGCACTTGTCTGGGGCCAACGTCCTGACTTTC
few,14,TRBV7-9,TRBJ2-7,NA,CASSLLGTGHEQYF,TGTGCCAGCAGCTTATTAGGGACGGGCCACGAGCAGTACTTC
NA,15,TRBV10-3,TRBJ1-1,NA,CAISDGGSMSPEAFF,TGTGCCATCAGTGATGGGGGGTCAATGAGCCCTGAAGCTTTCTTT
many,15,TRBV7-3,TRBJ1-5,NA,CASSLTGGGNQPQHF,TGTGCCAGCAGCCTCACGGGGGGAGGCAATCAGCCCCAGCATTTT
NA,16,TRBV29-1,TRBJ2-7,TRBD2,CSHSSMRGADYNEQYF,TGCAGCCACAGTAGTATGCGGGGGGCCGACTACAATGAGCAGTACTTC
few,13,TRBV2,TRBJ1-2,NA,CASTNEGGSGYTF,TGTGCCAGCACCAATGAGGGGGGCAGTGGCTACACCTTC
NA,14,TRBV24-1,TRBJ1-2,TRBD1,CATSDLGTGDGYTF,TGTGCCACCAGTGATTTAGGGACAGGGGACGGCTACACCTTC
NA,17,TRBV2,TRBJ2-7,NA,CASSRPTAGPSSYEQYF,TGTGCCAGCAGCCGACCAACGGCGGGACCGAGCTCCTACGAGCAGTACTTC
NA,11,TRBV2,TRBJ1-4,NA,CASSERGPLFF,TGTGCCAGCAGTGAGAGGGGCCCACTGTTTTTT
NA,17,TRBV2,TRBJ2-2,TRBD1,CATSDFGQGADTGELFF,TGTGCCACCAGTGATTTTGGACAGGGGGCCGACACCGGGGAGCTGTTTTTT
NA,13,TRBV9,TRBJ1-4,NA,CASSVDGGEKLFF,TGTGCCAGCAGCGTAGACGGGGGTGAAAAACTGTTTTTT
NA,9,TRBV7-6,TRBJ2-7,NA,CAIWDEQYF,TGTGCCATATGGGACGAGCAGTACTTC
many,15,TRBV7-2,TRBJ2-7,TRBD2,CASSPTSGTAYEQYF,TGTGCCAGCAGCCCAACTAGCGGGACCGCCTACGAGCAGTACTTC
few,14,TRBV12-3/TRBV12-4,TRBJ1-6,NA,CASSLAVVGSPLHF,TGTGCCAGCAGTTTAGCGGTGGTTGGATCACCCCTCCACTTT
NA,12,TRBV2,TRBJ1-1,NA,CASIKVNTEAFF,TGTGCCAGCATTAAAGTGAACACTGAAGCTTTCTTT
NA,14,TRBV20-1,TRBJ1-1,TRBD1,CSAAGTVQNTEAFF,TGCAGTGCAGCAGGGACAGTCCAAAACACTGAAGCTTTCTTT
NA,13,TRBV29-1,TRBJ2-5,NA,CSRRTRAQETQYF,TGCAGCCGCAGAACTAGGGCACAAGAGACCCAGTACTTC
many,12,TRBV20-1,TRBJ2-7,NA,CSARPSLGEQYF,TGCAGTGCTAGACCGTCCCTGGGCGAGCAGTACTTC
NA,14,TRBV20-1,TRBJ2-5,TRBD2,CSAIGLAEQETQYF,TGCAGTGCTATAGGACTAGCGGAGCAAGAGACCCAGTACTTC
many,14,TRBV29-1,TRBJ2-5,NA,CSVEGGTYQETQYF,TGCAGCGTGGAAGGGGGGACGTACCAAGAGACCCAGTACTTC
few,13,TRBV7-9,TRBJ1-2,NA,CASSLRDYYGYTF,TGTGCCAGCAGCTTACGAGACTACTATGGCTACACCTTC
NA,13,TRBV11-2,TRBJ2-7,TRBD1,CASGLGQTYEQYF,TGTGCCAGCGGCTTGGGACAGACCTACGAGCAGTACTTC
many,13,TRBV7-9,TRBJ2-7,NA,CASSLFGGNEQYF,TGTGCCAGCAGCCTCTTCGGGGGCAACGAGCAGTACTTC
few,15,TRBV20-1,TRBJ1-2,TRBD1,CSARVGQEINYGYTF,TGCAGTGCTAGAGTTGGACAGGAGATTAACTATGGCTACACCTTC
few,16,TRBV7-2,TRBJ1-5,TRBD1,CASSPGTGGNNQPQHF,TGCGCCAGCAGCCCGGGGACAGGGGGCAACAATCAGCCCCAGCATTTT